Below, 10 T cell receptor beta chains from the same sample are listed, as sequenced in a study of cytomegalovirus exposure and HLA in healthy donors. PCR used 60 Vbeta primers and 13 Jbeta primers. Only in-frame clones appear in the TCRdb table, and some are missing; sequencing was by immunoSEQ multiplex PCR. The sample has 120,000 or so clones, about 80% seen once; the top ten hold around 3%. Sequences were obtained from PBMCs. These receptors were obtained from a woman aged 50 to 60 in good health and CMV-seronegative.

This clone was counted between two and nine times. This chain connects TRBV6-1 to TRBJ2-1, with TRBD2 matching over 8 bases. Per the germline V gene, CDR1 is MNHNS and CDR2 is SASEGT. The junction had 2 bases not matched to a gene; V was cut back by 6 bases and J by 1 base. The CDR3 sequence is 14 residues long. The CDR3 reads CASRSSGSYNEQFF. The CDR3 region has the DNA TGTGCCAGCAGATCTAGCGGGTCCTACAATGAGCAGTTCTTC.

This chain uses TRBV28 with TRBJ1-4, with a weak D call TRBD1 (5 bases). V was cut by 4 bases and J by 8 bases, with 14 bases left in between. Germline lookup yields CDR1 MDHEN and CDR2 SYDVKM. The CDR3 extends over 14 amino acids. The CDR3 nucleotides are TGTGCCAGCAGTTACAGGTTGGTTGGAGAAAAACTGTTTTTT. It codes for CASSYRLVGEKLFF.

Comment on this clone: The junction departs from germline at one end; a sequencing error may be responsible. The chain is built from TRBV7-9 and TRBJ2-1, with 11 positions matching TRBD2. Germline V gene lookup returns CDR1 SEHNR and CDR2 FQNEAQ (reference sequence). The CDR3 covers 19 residues. This CDR3 reads CASSSDPSTSGMGGCERFF. DNA for the CDR3: TGTGCCAGCAGCTCGGATCCCTCGACTAGCGGGATGGGTGGCTGTGAGCGGTTCTTC.

The chain links TRBV6-1 to TRBJ2-7, with no clear D. The CDR3 covers 16 residues. Germline assignment: CDR1 MNHNS and CDR2 SASEGT. V shed 2 bases and J shed 0 bases, with 14 bases lying between them. DNA of the CDR3: TGTGCCAGCAGTGAATCAAGAAAACTCATCTCCTACGAGCAGTACTTC. It yields the protein CASSESRKLISYEQYF.

This clone was counted only a few times. The chain combines TRBV5-1 with TRBJ2-7; 8 bases are a match to TRBD1. Germline V lookup: CDR1 SGHRS, CDR2 YFSETQ. Germline trimming cut 0 bases from V and 3 bases from J; bases unmatched to any gene: 8. CDR3 length: 16 residues. DNA of the CDR3: TGCGCCAGCAGCTTGGGGACAGGGTTTAGTAACTACGAGCAGTACTTC. Encoded protein: CASSLGTGFSNYEQYF. The entire variable domain, with the rest obtained from reference TRBV5-1 and TRBJ2-7, is as follows: KAGVTQTPRYLIKTRGQQVTLSCSPISGHRSVSWYQQTPGQGLQFLFEYFSETQRNKGNFPGRFSGRQFSNSRSEMNVSTLELGDSALYLCASSLGTGFSNYEQYFGPGTRLTVT.

Of note for this clone: A read error may account for a junction end that differs from germline. The J gene is TRBJ2-1, the V gene TRBV11-2; 8 nucleotides line up with TRBD2. The CDR3 length is 16 residues. Per germline, CDR1 SGHAT and CDR2 FQNNGV. The CDR3 DNA is TGTGCCAGCAGCATAGATGGGACGGGAGGGGGCAATGAGCAGTTCTTC. Translating gives CASSIDGTGGGNEQFF.

Of note for this clone: Other DNA sequences in this specimen translate into the identical CDR3. The V call is TRBV27, the J call TRBJ2-3; the D is unclear. This CDR3 comprises 12 residues. Trimming shortened V by 2 bases and J by 4 bases, and 4 bases separated the two germline ends. From germline, CDR1 is MNHEY and CDR2 SMNVEV (reference sequence). The CDR3 DNA reads as TGTGCCAGCAGTTTAAGAGCAGATACGCAGTATTTT. This gives the protein CASSLRADTQYF.

The chain joins TRBV6-5 to TRBJ1-2; a weak D match, TRBD1 (6 bases). V shed 3 bases and J shed 4 bases, with 9 bases lying between them. CDR1 is MNHEY and CDR2 is SVGAGI in the germline V gene. The CDR3 is made up of 13 amino acids. DNA of the CDR3: TGTGCCAGCAGTTATAGGGACACCTATGGCTACACCTTC. It is translated as CASSYRDTYGYTF.

The CDR3, as DNA: TGTGCCAGCAGCCAAGATGCGGGAGGAGGGACCTACGAGCAGTACTTC. The encoded protein is CASSQDAGGGTYEQYF. This rearrangement joins TRBV4-2 to TRBJ2-7; 8 bases map to TRBD2. CDR1 and CDR2 from the germline V gene are LGHNA and YNFKEQ. The CDR3 length is 16 residues. After removal of 0 bases from V and 2 bases from J, the junction contained 6 bases not matched to a gene.

This clone has only a few counts. This chain connects TRBV28 to TRBJ2-1; no reliable D call. The CDR3 totals 11 residues. Trimming pared 8 bases from V and 2 bases from J, leaving 4 bases between. In germline, CDR1 is MDHEN, CDR2 SYDVKM. This CDR3 is CASGTYNEQFF. The CDR3 DNA reads TGTGCCAGCGGCACCTACAATGAGCAGTTCTTC.